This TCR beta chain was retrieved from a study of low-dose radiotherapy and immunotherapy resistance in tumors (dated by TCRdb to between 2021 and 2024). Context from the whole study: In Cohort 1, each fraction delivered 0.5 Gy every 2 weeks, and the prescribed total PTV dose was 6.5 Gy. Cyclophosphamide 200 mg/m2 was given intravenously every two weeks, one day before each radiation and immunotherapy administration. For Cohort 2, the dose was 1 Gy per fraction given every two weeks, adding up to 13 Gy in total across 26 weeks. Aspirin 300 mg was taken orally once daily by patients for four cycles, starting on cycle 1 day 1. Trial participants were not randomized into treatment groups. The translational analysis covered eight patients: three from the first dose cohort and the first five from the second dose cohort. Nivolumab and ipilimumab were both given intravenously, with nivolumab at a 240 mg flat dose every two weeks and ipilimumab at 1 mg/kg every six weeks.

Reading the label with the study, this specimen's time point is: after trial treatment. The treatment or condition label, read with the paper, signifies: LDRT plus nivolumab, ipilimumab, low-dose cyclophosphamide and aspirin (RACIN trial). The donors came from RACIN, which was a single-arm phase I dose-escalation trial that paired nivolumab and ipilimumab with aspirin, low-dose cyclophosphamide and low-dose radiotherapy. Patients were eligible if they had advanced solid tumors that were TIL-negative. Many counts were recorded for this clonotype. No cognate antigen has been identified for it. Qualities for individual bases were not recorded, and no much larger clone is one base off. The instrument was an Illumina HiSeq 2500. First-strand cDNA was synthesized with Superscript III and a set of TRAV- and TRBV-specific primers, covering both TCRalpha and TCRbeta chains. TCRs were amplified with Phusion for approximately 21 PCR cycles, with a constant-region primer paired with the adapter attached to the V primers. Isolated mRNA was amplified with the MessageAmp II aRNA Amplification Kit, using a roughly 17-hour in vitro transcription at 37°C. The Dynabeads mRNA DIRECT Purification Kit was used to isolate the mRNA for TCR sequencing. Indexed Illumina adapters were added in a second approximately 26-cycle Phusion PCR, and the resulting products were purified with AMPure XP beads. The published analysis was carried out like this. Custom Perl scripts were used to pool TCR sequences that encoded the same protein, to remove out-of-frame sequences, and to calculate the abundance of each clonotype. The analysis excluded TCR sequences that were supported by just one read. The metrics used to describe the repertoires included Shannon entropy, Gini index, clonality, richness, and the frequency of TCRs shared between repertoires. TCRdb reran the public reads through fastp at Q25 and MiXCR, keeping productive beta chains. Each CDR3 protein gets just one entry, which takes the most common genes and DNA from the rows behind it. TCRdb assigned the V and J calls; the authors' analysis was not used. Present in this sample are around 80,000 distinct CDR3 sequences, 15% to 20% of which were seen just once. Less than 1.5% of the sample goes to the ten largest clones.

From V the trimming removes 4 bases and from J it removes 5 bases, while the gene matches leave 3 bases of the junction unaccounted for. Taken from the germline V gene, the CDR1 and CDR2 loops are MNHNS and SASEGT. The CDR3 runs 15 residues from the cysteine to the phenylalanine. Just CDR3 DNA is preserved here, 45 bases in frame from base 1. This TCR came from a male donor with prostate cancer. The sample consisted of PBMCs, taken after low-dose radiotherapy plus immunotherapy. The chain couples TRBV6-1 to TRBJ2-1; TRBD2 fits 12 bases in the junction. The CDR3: CASSATSGSNNEQFF. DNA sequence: TGTGCCAGCAGTGCGACTAGCGGGAGCAACAATGAGCAGTTCTTC.